This T cell receptor (beta chain) was identified during a study of regulatory T cells in long-lasting Graves disease. Findings and caveats of the study: Persistent disease favored TRBV28, TRBJ1-2 and TRBJ2-5.

This CDR3 spans 14 amino acids. V lost 6 bases, J lost 7 bases, and 21 bases lay in between. CDR1 is SQVTM, CDR2 ANQGSEA, per germline. Comments on this clonotype: Its antigen is currently unknown.

The time point is: persistent/refractory GD, antithyroid drugs over 5 years with positive TRAb. Generation of the TCR library employed RNA extracted from PBMCs. Arm-PCR of CDR3 regions and iRepertoire HTBI primers were used to build TCR beta libraries. TCRdb reprocessed the multiplex PCR reads with MiXCR, giving one entry per CDR3 protein. The profile shows a few hundred thousand distinct CDR3 sequences, approximately 21% of them singletons. This clonotype originated in a female donor with Graves disease. Here the sequenced sample was peripheral blood mononuclear cells (PBMCs), taken when the disease was refractory, from a patient treated with antithyroid drugs. The chain uses TRBV29-1 and TRBJ2-5; D is perhaps TRBD1 or TRBD2 (5 bases each). The CDR3 bases are TGCAGCGTCGAGACCGGGGCCAGCCACGGGACCCAGTACTTC. It specifies CSVETGASHGTQYF.